This note documents a single T cell receptor (beta chain) sequence. This sample stems from a study of regulatory T cells in long-lasting Graves disease. Building the TCR beta libraries relied on iRepertoire HTBI primers, and CDR3 regions underwent Arm-PCR. Source study methods: Analysis of the samples identified 50 to 75 TRBV and more than eleven TRBJ segments. TCRdb processed the multiplex PCR reads anew with MiXCR; each CDR3 protein has one entry. These V and J calls are TCRdb output, not the study's own analysis. The data hold 560,000 or so distinct CDR3 sequences, with about 16% observed a single time. Time point here: newly diagnosed GD, antithyroid drugs for less than 3 months. Generation of the TCR library employed RNA extracted from PBMCs. The CDR3 covers 17 residues. Trimming at V came to 0 bases and at J to 0 bases, leaving 3 bases not matched to a gene. CDR1 is KGHSH, CDR2 LQKENI, per germline.

These data were also reused for a study on T cells in Graves' hyperthyroidism and ophthalmopathy. As that report states: Exclusion of a patient resulted from uncontrolled infection, other autoimmune disease, pregnancy or lactation.

The starting material was peripheral blood mononuclear cells (PBMCs), obtained at new diagnosis, from a patient treated with antithyroid drugs. The sequence came from a man between 18 and 35 years old with Graves disease. The chain employs TRBV18 and TRBJ2-5; 11 bases match TRBD1. The CDR3 loop reads CASSPPRDRGYQETQYF. The CDR3, as DNA: TGTGCCAGCTCACCACCGAGGGACAGGGGGTACCAAGAGACCCAGTACTTC.